The 25 T cell receptor beta chains below come from one sample, sequenced in a study of blood T cell repertoires in COVID-19. The assay was immunoSEQ multiplex PCR, and TCRdb's table has in-frame clones only and misses some. This table has 200,000 to 300,000 clones, around 89% appearing once. Sequenced input: PBMCs or T cells enriched from blood (not recorded which). Receptor source: a woman aged 30 to 39 who had recovered from COVID-19.

This chain uses TRBV4-3 with TRBJ1-2; 7 bases are a match to TRBD1. The CDR3 is 14 residues long. CDR1 is LGHNA, CDR2 YSLEER, per germline. The V segment lost 3 bases and the J segment 4 bases; nucleotides outside the gene matches: 5. In DNA, the CDR3 is TGCGCCAGCAGCCATGGGACAGTCGCCTATGGCTACACCTTC. Translation: CASSHGTVAYGYTF.

CDR3 nucleotides: TGCGCCAGCAGCCAAGACTCGTTAACTAGCGGGAGAAGTTACGAGCAGTACTTC. This gives the protein CASSQDSLTSGRSYEQYF. This chain joins TRBV4-3 and TRBJ2-7; 11 bases map to TRBD2. Germline V gene data show CDR1 as LGHNA and CDR2 as YSLEER. Losses at the gene ends were 0 bases for V and 4 bases for J; bases not matched to a gene: 11. CDR3 length equals 18 residues.

The chain joins TRBV9 to TRBJ2-1; 16 bases are a match to TRBD2. V lost 0 bases to trimming and J lost 0 bases; unmatched junction nucleotides: 15. This CDR3 has 23 amino acids. Germline V lookup: CDR1 SGDLS, CDR2 YYNGEE. The DNA of the CDR3 is TGTGCCAGCAGCGTAGCTACCCCCACCGGGACTAGCGGGAGGGGAAACTCCTACAATGAGCAGTTCTTC. Its translation: CASSVATPTGTSGRGNSYNEQFF. The whole variable domain, remainder taken from reference TRBV9 and TRBJ2-1, is DSGVTQTPKHLITATGQRVTLRCSPRSGDLSVYWYQQSLDQGLQFLIQYYNGEERAKGNILERFSAQQFPDLHSELNLSSLELGDSALYFCASSVATPTGTSGRGNSYNEQFFGPGTRLTVL.

V gene TRBV10-3 combines with J gene TRBJ1-2, with TRBD1 matching over 9 bases. The CDR3 runs 16 residues. Germline V lookup: CDR1 ENHRY, CDR2 SYGVKD. The J segment lost 8 bases and the V segment lost 2 bases, leaving 12 bases of the junction unmatched. Here the CDR3 DNA reads TGTGCCATCAGTGAGGCTCCGGGACAGGGTAGAGAGGGCTACACCTTC. It yields the protein CAISEAPGQGREGYTF.

The rearrangement links TRBV5-4 to TRBJ2-2, with 9 bases lining up with TRBD2. J gave up 7 bases and V 0 bases, and 7 bases lay outside the gene matches. CDR1 SGHNT and CDR2 YYREEE come from the germline V gene (reference sequence). This CDR3 comprises 16 residues. CDR3 bases: TGTGCCAGCAGCTTGGGGGCGGGAGGGCCTGACGGGGAGCTGTTTTTT. Translation gives CASSLGAGGPDGELFF.

The chain employs TRBV4-3 and TRBJ2-2; unclear D gene. V lost 0 bases and J lost 1, with 9 bases in between. CDR3 length equals 16 residues. Germline CDR1 is LGHNA and CDR2 is YSLEER. The CDR3 spells CASSQDRLLNTGELFF. CDR3 DNA sequence: TGCGCCAGCAGCCAAGATCGTCTTTTGAACACCGGGGAGCTGTTTTTT.

In its sample, this clone was seen a few times. The chain carries TRBV28 and TRBJ2-7, with 9 bases fitting TRBD2. CDR3 length equals 14 residues. Losses at the gene ends were 3 bases for V and 1 base for J; bases not matched to a gene: 1. Germline V gene data show CDR1 as MDHEN and CDR2 as SYDVKM. The CDR3 loop is CASSFSGRSYEQYF. The CDR3 nucleotides read TGTGCCAGCAGTTTTAGCGGGAGATCCTACGAGCAGTACTTC.

This chain's CDR3 is CASSPLKGLNYGYTF. CDR3 bases: TGTGCCAGCAGCCCCTTAAAGGGACTGAACTATGGCTACACCTTC. The chain joins TRBV7-2 to TRBJ1-2; TRBD1 might be the D (5 bases). The V end was cut by 5 bases, the J end by 2 bases, with 15 bases between. The CDR3 consists of 15 residues. The germline CDR1 and CDR2 sequences are SGHTA and FQGNSA.

Written as DNA, the CDR3 is TGTGCCAGCAGCTTAGATTTCCGTTCCTACGAGCAGTACTTC. Amino acids: CASSLDFRSYEQYF. The chain links TRBV7-8 to TRBJ2-7; D ambiguous. The CDR3 has 14 amino acids. The ends were cut back, 1 base at V and 1 base at J, with 8 bases in the middle. The germline V gene has CDR1 SGHVS and CDR2 FQNEAQ.

The table lists this clone with a count of one. The chain is built from TRBV24-1 and TRBJ1-5, with 11 bases aligning to TRBD1. The germline CDR1 and CDR2 sequences are KGHDR and SFDVKD. The CDR3 totals 19 residues. V shed 4 bases and J 6 bases; nucleotides not matched to a gene: 16. CDR3 sequence reads: CATSDPTTPGTGGGQPQHF. The DNA of the CDR3 is TGTGCCACCAGTGACCCTACGACGCCCGGGACAGGGGGAGGTCAGCCCCAGCATTTT.

In its sample, this clone was seen once. J is TRBJ1-2 and V is TRBV7-2, with 10 bases that match TRBD1. This CDR3 has 15 residues. V lost 4 bases to trimming and J lost 6 bases; unmatched junction nucleotides: 8. Per germline, CDR1 SGHTA and CDR2 FQGNSA. CDR3 DNA: TGTGCCAGCAGCTCGGAACCGGGACAGGGGCATGGCTACACCTTC. Protein: CASSSEPGQGHGYTF.

The chain links TRBV27 to TRBJ2-7; D is unresolved. The CDR3 loop spans 11 amino acids. Germline-derived CDR1 and CDR2 are MNHEY and SMNVEV (reference sequence). V was clipped by 8 bases and J by 5 bases, with 10 bases between them. Here the CDR3 DNA reads TGTGCCAGCTGTGACCGGGACGAGCAGTACTTC. It encodes CASCDRDEQYF.

This rearrangement joins TRBV19 to TRBJ2-7; TRBD1 aligns across 12 bases. The CDR3 is made up of 15 amino acids. Unmatched junction bases numbered 7, after V lost 5 bases and J lost 5 bases. Per the germline V gene, CDR1 is LNHDA and CDR2 is SQIVND (reference sequence). The CDR3 region has the DNA TGTGCCAGTAGTTATGGGACAGGGGGCTACAACGAGCAGTACTTC. This gives the protein CASSYGTGGYNEQYF.

The chain uses TRBV24-1 and TRBJ2-1, with TRBD2 identical over 11 bases. The ends lost 4 bases at V and 5 bases at J; junction bases unmatched: 3. The germline V gene encodes CDR1 KGHDR and CDR2 SFDVKD. This CDR3 spans 15 amino acids. CDR3 amino acids: CATSEGTSGNNEQFF. CDR3 sequence (DNA): TGTGCCACCAGTGAAGGGACTAGCGGAAACAATGAGCAGTTCTTC.

This clone turned up a few times. Here the CDR3 DNA reads TGCAGCGTTGAAGATCAGCAGGGCGGCTACACCTTC. Protein product: CSVEDQQGGYTF. The chain uses TRBV29-1 and TRBJ1-2; weak D call: TRBD1 (5 bases). Looked up from germline, CDR1 is SQVTM and CDR2 is ANQGSEA. The V gene lost 0 bases and the J gene lost 8 bases, with 10 bases spanning the gap. This CDR3 has 12 amino acids.

The chain joins TRBV11-2 to TRBJ2-3; TRBD2 aligns across 7 bases. Losses at the gene ends were 4 bases for V and 3 bases for J; bases not matched to a gene: 19. This CDR3 region has 19 residues. Germline V gives CDR1 SGHAT, CDR2 FQNNGV. The CDR3 reads CASSSRYSGNSAPTDTQYF. CDR3 DNA sequence: TGTGCCAGCAGCTCCCGGTACAGCGGGAACAGCGCACCAACAGATACGCAGTATTTT.

This chain joins TRBV14 and TRBJ1-1; D gene unclear. Germline V gene lookup returns CDR1 SGHDN and CDR2 FVKESK. Trimming removed 6 bases at V and 1 base at J, with 6 bases between. The CDR3 is 12 residues long. Here the CDR3 DNA reads TGTGCCAGCAGTTTTAAGAACACTGAAGCTTTCTTT. It codes for CASSFKNTEAFF.

V is TRBV15 and J is TRBJ1-2; no firm D call. CDR1 and CDR2 from the germline V gene are LNHNV and YYDKDF (reference sequence). Trimming took 0 bases from V and 0 from J, leaving 8 bases between them. The CDR3 runs to 15 residues. The DNA for the CDR3 is TGTGCCACCAGCAGAGATCGGTCGGCTAACTATGGCTACACCTTC. It codes for CATSRDRSANYGYTF.

The genes are TRBV5-6 and TRBJ1-5; 7 bases map to TRBD1. The junction had 2 bases not matched to a gene; V was cut back by 0 bases and J by 8 bases. The CDR3 length is 13 residues. Germline loops: CDR1 SGHDT, CDR2 YYEEEE. The CDR3 DNA reads TGTGCCAGCAGCTTGGACAGGGGCGAGCCCCAGCATTTT. Translation: CASSLDRGEPQHF.

The rearrangement joins TRBV24-1 to TRBJ2-1, with a tentative D call TRBD1 (6 bases). Deletions cut 11 bases from V and 2 bases from J, with 9 bases between. Per the germline V gene, CDR1 is KGHDR and CDR2 is SFDVKD. The CDR3 is 12 amino acids. CDR3 in amino acids: CAIRTAYNEQFF. DNA for the CDR3: TGTGCCATCCGGACAGCCTACAATGAGCAGTTCTTC.

The gene calls are TRBV5-8 and TRBJ1-4; TRBD1 matches at 10 bases. V was clipped by 5 bases and J by 4 bases; unmatched bases: 5. CDR3 length: 15 amino acids. CDR1 is SGHTS, CDR2 YDEGEE, per germline. Here the CDR3 DNA reads TGTGCCAGCAGGCGGACAGGGGGACTTAATGAAAAACTGTTTTTT. This codes for CASRRTGGLNEKLFF.

The J gene is TRBJ2-5, the V gene TRBV6-5, with no clear D. V was shortened by 10 bases and J by 1 base, with 13 bases between the two germline ends. Per the germline V gene, CDR1 is MNHEY and CDR2 is SVGAGI. The CDR3 consists of 13 residues. The CDR3 DNA reads as TGTGCCACCTCCTGGCCAAGCCAAGAGACCCAGTACTTC. Protein: CATSWPSQETQYF.

The chain joins TRBV18 to TRBJ1-1; TRBD1 matches 7 bases. The CDR3 consists of 14 residues. Unmatched junction bases numbered 10, after V lost 6 bases and J lost 6 bases. Germline V CDR1 and CDR2: KGHSH, LQKENI. In nucleotides, the CDR3 is TGTGCCAGCTCGTCTAGACAGGGTTGGGCTGAAGCTTTCTTT. This codes for CASSSRQGWAEAFF.

This sequence joins TRBV9 and TRBJ2-1; 12 bases align to TRBD2. CDR1 is SGDLS, CDR2 YYNGEE, per germline. The trim removed 0 bases at V and 6 bases at J, leaving 16 bases unmatched. This CDR3 is 20 amino acids long. The CDR3 DNA reads TGTGCCAGCAGCGTAGGGCAGAAAAATCTAGCGGGAGGGTGGGGCAATGAGCAGTTCTTC. Residues: CASSVGQKNLAGGWGNEQFF.

This chain uses TRBV28 with TRBJ1-2; D is perhaps TRBD1 (5 bases). Germline V lookup: CDR1 MDHEN, CDR2 SYDVKM. Deletions cut 3 bases from V and 8 bases from J, with 10 bases between. The CDR3 length is 12 residues. CDR3 region: CASSFGGYGYTF. CDR3 nucleotides: TGTGCCAGCAGTTTTGGGGGGTACGGCTACACCTTC.